This passage covers 29 T cell receptor beta chains from one sample sequenced in a study of blood T cell repertoires in COVID-19 (dated by TCRdb to 2018 to 2020). Preparation of the library involved the immunoSEQ multiplex PCR assay. The immuneACCESS repertoire file appears here via TCRdb, limited to in-frame rearrangements. These files lack a portion of the clones; in checked studies, under half of the deficit traces to unresolved V genes, and the cause of the others is not known. The sample table shows about 15,000 clones, and approximately 88% are seen once. The biggest ten clones account for around a sixth of the sample. Sequenced: peripheral blood. These receptors all stem from a human donor with active COVID-19. The donor label of this sample is uncertain.

The chain links TRBV11-2 to TRBJ1-2, with D possibly TRBD1 on 5 matching bases. V lost 1 base, J lost 10 bases, and 19 bases lay in between. Germline CDR1 SGHAT, CDR2 FQNNGV. This CDR3 has 15 residues. CDR3 in DNA: TGTGCCAGCAGCTTAGTAGAAGGCAGGGAGGGAGTCTACACCTTC. As protein: CASSLVEGREGVYTF.

The genes are TRBV11-2 and TRBJ2-1, with D unresolved. Germline V gene data show CDR1 as SGHAT and CDR2 as FQNNGV. This CDR3 is built from 15 residues. Between the trimmed V and J ends, which lost 0 bases and 5 bases, there was a span of 11 bases. The CDR3 protein is CASSLDWAANNEQFF. The CDR3 DNA reads TGTGCCAGCAGCTTAGATTGGGCCGCTAACAATGAGCAGTTCTTC.

The V gene is TRBV19, the J gene TRBJ2-6, with 9 bases lining up with TRBD2. The CDR3 loop spans 19 amino acids. The trim removed 6 bases at V and 4 bases at J, leaving 16 bases unmatched. The germline CDR1 and CDR2 sequences are LNHDA and SQIVND (reference sequence). Here the CDR3 DNA reads TGTGCCAGTAGGCCGGGATCGGCGGGAGGGCCTAGGGGGGCCAACGTCCTGACTTTC. This gives the protein CASRPGSAGGPRGANVLTF.

The sample holds a few counts of this clone. CDR3 DNA: TGCAGCGGGGGACTAGCGGGAGGTAACGGGGAGCTGTTTTTT. This codes for CSGGLAGGNGELFF. The chain links TRBV29-1 to TRBJ2-2, with 15 bases that match TRBD2. Germline lookup yields CDR1 SQVTM and CDR2 ANQGSEA. The CDR3 runs 14 residues. V shed 7 bases, J shed 7 bases, and the junction held 4 bases outside the gene matches.

This chain uses TRBV4-1 with TRBJ2-7; 7 nucleotides agree with TRBD1. Looked up from germline, CDR1 is MGHRA and CDR2 is YSYEKL. Trimming removed 4 bases from V and 2 bases from J; junction bases left unmatched: 5. CDR3 size: 14 residues. CDR3 region: CASSPRTGPYEQYF. CDR3 coding DNA: TGCGCCAGCAGCCCCCGGACAGGACCCTACGAGCAGTACTTC.

The chain uses TRBV28 and TRBJ2-2; no firm D call. CDR3 size: 14 residues. Germline V gene lookup returns CDR1 MDHEN and CDR2 SYDVKM. Trimming took 2 bases from V and 3 from J, leaving 7 bases between them. DNA of the CDR3: TGTGCCAGCAGTTTAGGTACTTACACCGGGGAGCTGTTTTTT. Translation gives CASSLGTYTGELFF.

The chain employs TRBV6-5 and TRBJ1-2; a weak D match, TRBD1 (5 bases). The CDR3 is made up of 10 amino acids. Germline CDR1 and CDR2: MNHEY and SVGAGI. Trimming shortened V by 8 bases and J by 8 bases, and 9 bases separated the two germline ends. CDR3 sequence: CASGATGYTF. The CDR3 DNA sequence: TGTGCCAGCGGGGCGACGGGCTACACCTTC.

The V call is TRBV10-3, the J call TRBJ2-1, with 10 nucleotides matching TRBD2. Unmatched junction bases numbered 7, after V lost 4 bases and J lost 7 bases. Germline V gene data show CDR1 as ENHRY and CDR2 as SYGVKD. CDR3 size: 15 residues. Written as DNA, the CDR3 is TGTGCCATCAGTGGAGAACTAGCGGGAATAAATGAGCAGTTCTTC. Protein sequence: CAISGELAGINEQFF.

This sequence joins TRBV28 and TRBJ2-1, with TRBD2 matching over 9 bases. CDR1 MDHEN and CDR2 SYDVKM come from the germline V gene. V shed 4 bases and J 5 bases; nucleotides not matched to a gene: 9. This CDR3 comprises 16 residues. The CDR3 here is CASSSLGGLANNEQFF. The CDR3 bases are TGTGCCAGCAGTTCCCTCGGGGGACTAGCAAACAATGAGCAGTTCTTC. The full variable domain, its missing parts supplied by reference TRBV28 and TRBJ2-1, is DVKVTQSSRYLVKRTGEKVFLECVQDMDHENMFWYRQDPGLGLRLIYFSYDVKMKEKGDIPEGYSVSREKKERFSLILESASTNQTSMYLCASSSLGGLANNEQFFGPGTRLTVL.

V and J are TRBV6-2 or TRBV6-3 and TRBJ2-5; no firm D call. This CDR3 has 14 amino acids. Trimming removed 5 bases from V and 2 bases from J, with 12 bases in between. Germline loops: CDR1 MNHEY, CDR2 SVGEGT. CDR3: CASSLLIAQETQYF. Here the CDR3 DNA reads TGTGCCAGCAGTCTGCTCATTGCGCAAGAGACCCAGTACTTC.

The rearrangement joins TRBV11-1 to TRBJ1-2; D may be TRBD1 (5 bases). The CDR3 consists of 13 residues. Per the germline V gene, CDR1 is SGHAT and CDR2 is FQDESV (reference sequence). The V gene lost 5 bases and the J gene lost 4 bases, with 11 bases spanning the gap. For the CDR3, the DNA is TGTGCCAGCAGCCTGACAGAATCCTATGGCTACACCTTC. Its translation is CASSLTESYGYTF. The whole variable domain, filled in from reference TRBV11-1 and TRBJ1-2, reads EAEVAQSPRYKITEKSQAVAFWCDPISGHATLYWYRQILGQGPELLVQFQDESVVDDSQLPKDRFSAERLKGVDSTLKIQPAELGDSAMYLCASSLTESYGYTFGSGTRLTVV.

This chain connects TRBV7-9 to TRBJ2-1, with TRBD2 identical over 12 bases. Germline CDR1 SEHNR, CDR2 FQNEAQ (reference sequence). J lost 0 bases, V lost 3 bases, and 6 bases had no gene match. The CDR3 loop spans 18 amino acids. For the CDR3, the DNA is TGTGCCAGCAGCTTCGGACTAGCGGGGCGGAGCTCCTACAATGAGCAGTTCTTC. It translates to CASSFGLAGRSSYNEQFF.

V usage is TRBV4-3 and J usage is TRBJ2-7, with a weak D call TRBD2 (5 bases). The ends were cut back, 0 bases at V and 5 bases at J, with 17 bases in the middle. The CDR3 runs 16 residues. Per germline, CDR1 LGHNA and CDR2 YSLEER. Here the CDR3 reads CASSQDRGLNGDEQYF. CDR3 DNA: TGCGCCAGCAGCCAAGATCGAGGGTTAAACGGCGACGAGCAGTACTTC.

This chain uses TRBV27 with TRBJ1-2, with D tentatively TRBD1 (5 bases). Germline loops: CDR1 MNHEY, CDR2 SMNVEV (reference sequence). This CDR3 spans 15 amino acids. V was trimmed by 8 bases and J by 6 bases, leaving 22 bases between them. The CDR3 nucleotides read TGTGCCAGCGGAACGACGGACACACCCTCCCATGGCTACACCTTC. Protein: CASGTTDTPSHGYTF.

V gene TRBV28 combines with J gene TRBJ1-6; TRBD1 might be the D (5 bases). Trimming cost V 3 bases and J 10 bases, with 10 bases left between them. The CDR3 sequence is 13 residues long. Germline V gives CDR1 MDHEN, CDR2 SYDVKM. This CDR3 reads CASSFLGGSPLHF. The CDR3 DNA is TGTGCCAGCAGTTTCTTGGGGGGATCACCCCTCCACTTT.

The genes are TRBV4-2 and TRBJ2-3; 14 bases are a match to TRBD2. The CDR3 has 19 residues. With V trimmed by 1 base and J by 5 bases, 11 bases remained unmatched. Germline assignment: CDR1 LGHNA and CDR2 YNFKEQ. CDR3 loop: CASSQGTGLAGEFRDTQYF. CDR3 bases: TGTGCCAGCAGCCAAGGGACGGGACTAGCGGGAGAGTTTAGAGATACGCAGTATTTT.

The chain is built from TRBV5-6 and TRBJ2-1, with D possibly being TRBD2 (6 bases). This CDR3 comprises 17 residues. The germline V gene has CDR1 SGHDT and CDR2 YYEEEE. V was clipped by 4 bases and J by 6 bases, with 23 bases between them. In DNA form, the CDR3 reads TGTGCCAGCAGCATTGCGGGATCAAAGCCGACTCGCAATGAGCAGTTCTTC. Translating it yields CASSIAGSKPTRNEQFF.

CDR3 nucleotide sequence: TGCGCCAGCAGCTTTGAGACTAGCGGGAAGGGTACGCAGTATTTT. Translating gives CASSFETSGKGTQYF. The gene calls are TRBV5-1 and TRBJ2-3; TRBD2 aligns across 11 bases. This CDR3 contains 15 residues. J gave up 8 bases and V 2 bases, and 7 bases lay outside the gene matches. Germline CDR1 and CDR2: SGHRS and YFSETQ. Drawing the rest from reference TRBV5-1 and TRBJ2-3, the complete variable domain is KAGVTQTPRYLIKTRGQQVTLSCSPISGHRSVSWYQQTPGQGLQFLFEYFSETQRNKGNFPGRFSGRQFSNSRSEMNVSTLELGDSALYLCASSFETSGKGTQYFGPGTRLTVL.

The genes are TRBV5-6 and TRBJ1-2; D is possibly TRBD1 (5 bases). V was pared by 2 bases and J by 5 bases, with 13 bases between. CDR3 length equals 14 residues. Germline V CDR1 and CDR2: SGHDT, YYEEEE. Here the CDR3 reads CASSFGGTNYGYTF. The CDR3 nucleotides are TGTGCCAGCAGCTTCGGGGGGACGAATTATGGCTACACCTTC. Looking up the rest from reference TRBV5-6 and TRBJ1-2 gives the full variable domain: DAGVTQSPTHLIKTRGQQVTLRCSPKSGHDTVSWYQQALGQGPQFIFQYYEEEERQRGNFPDRFSGHQFPNYSSELNVNALLLGDSALYLCASSFGGTNYGYTFGSGTRLTVV.

V is TRBV19 and J is TRBJ2-1, with 8 bases fitting TRBD2. This CDR3 contains 14 residues. Trimming at V came to 5 bases and at J to 8 bases, leaving 8 bases not matched to a gene. CDR1 and CDR2 (germline): LNHDA, SQIVND (reference sequence). This CDR3 is CASSGLAGSYEQFF. Here the CDR3 DNA reads TGTGCCAGTAGTGGGTTAGCGGGAAGTTATGAGCAGTTCTTC.

This chain joins TRBV18 and TRBJ2-7; 9 bases fit TRBD2. Germline lookup yields CDR1 KGHSH and CDR2 LQKENI. The CDR3 spans 14 residues. The V gene end was trimmed by 6 bases and the J gene end by 1 base; junction bases not matched to a gene: 4. The CDR3 sequence is CASSPLAGSYEQYF. The CDR3 DNA sequence: TGTGCCAGCTCCCCCCTAGCGGGGTCCTACGAGCAGTACTTC.

The gene calls are TRBV7-9 and TRBJ1-2; D unclear. Looked up from germline, CDR1 is SEHNR and CDR2 is FQNEAQ (reference sequence). The ends were cut back, 4 bases at V and 8 bases at J, with 14 bases in the middle. This CDR3 contains 13 residues. CDR3 sequence: CASSSNSAKGYTF. CDR3 DNA sequence: TGTGCCAGCAGCTCAAACTCCGCGAAAGGCTACACCTTC.

The chain is built from TRBV5-1 and TRBJ2-2; perhaps TRBD1 as D (7 bases). Germline V gives CDR1 SGHRS, CDR2 YFSETQ. Trimming removed 2 bases from V and 4 bases from J, with 12 bases in between. This CDR3 spans 15 amino acids. DNA for the CDR3: TGCGCCAGCAGCTTCGGAGGGGGCCTCACCGGGGAGCTGTTTTTT. Protein sequence: CASSFGGGLTGELFF.

The gene calls are TRBV9 and TRBJ1-3; D not certain. Germline V gene data show CDR1 as SGDLS and CDR2 as YYNGEE. V was shortened by 0 bases and J by 3 bases, with 13 bases between the two germline ends. There are 16 residues in the CDR3. Here the CDR3 reads CASSVGDDTDGNTIYF. The CDR3 nucleotides are TGTGCCAGCAGCGTAGGAGACGACACGGATGGAAACACCATATATTTT.

Only a few counts were recorded for this clone. The rearrangement uses TRBV2 and TRBJ2-3; a weak D match, TRBD1 (5 bases). Germline CDR1 SNHLY, CDR2 FYNNEI. V lost 8 bases and J 0 bases, leaving 9 bases between the germline ends. The CDR3 loop spans 13 amino acids. In nucleotides, the CDR3 is TGTGCCAGCCAGGGAACAAGCACAGATACGCAGTATTTT. As protein: CASQGTSTDTQYF.

The chain carries TRBV3-1 (or the pseudogene TRBV3-2) and TRBJ2-3, with TRBD2 matching 10 bases. Trimming removed 3 bases from V and 1 base from J; junction bases left unmatched: 4. This CDR3 region has 16 residues. The germline V gene encodes CDR1 LGHDT and CDR2 YNNKEL (reference sequence). The CDR3 loop is CASSQNLAGGTDTQYF. CDR3 nucleotide sequence: TGTGCCAGCAGCCAGAATCTAGCGGGGGGCACAGATACGCAGTATTTT.

The gene calls are TRBV10-3 and TRBJ2-7; D ambiguous. V lost 3 bases to trimming and J lost 7 bases, with 16 bases between them. The CDR3 loop spans 14 amino acids. Germline V CDR1 and CDR2: ENHRY, SYGVKD. CDR3 residues: CAISDVQEVIEQYF. The CDR3 coding sequence is TGTGCCATCAGTGATGTCCAGGAAGTTATTGAGCAGTACTTC.

The V and J genes are TRBV10-1 and TRBJ2-3; D perhaps matches TRBD2 (5 bases). CDR1 and CDR2 (germline): WNHNN, SYGVQD (reference sequence). The CDR3 is 12 residues long. With 4 bases removed from V and 5 bases from J, the gap between germline ends came to 7 bases. The CDR3: CASSAGGDTQYF. CDR3 DNA sequence: TGCGCCAGCAGTGCTGGAGGAGATACGCAGTATTTT.

The V gene is TRBV5-4, the J gene TRBJ1-1; TRBD1 aligns across 8 bases. This CDR3 has 14 amino acids. Per germline, CDR1 SGHNT and CDR2 YYREEE (reference sequence). The J segment lost 2 bases and the V segment lost 5 bases, leaving 5 bases of the junction unmatched. CDR3 sequence reads: CASRFDRGNTEAFF. In DNA, the CDR3 is TGTGCCAGCAGATTTGACAGGGGTAACACTGAAGCTTTCTTT.